This TCR beta chain was recovered during a study of blood T cell repertoires in COVID-19. Across the whole study: Samples came from the United States, Italy and Spain, spanning acute and convalescent COVID-19. T cells, B-cell-depleted T cells, or PBMCs supplied cDNA or gDNA.

Resolution of symptoms, clearance, or two negative PCRs was present in recovered Cohort 3 donors. Clones were sequenced by immunoSEQ multiplex PCR, and TCRdb holds only the in-frame ones, with some missing. The sample holds 200,000 to 250,000 clones, roughly 86% seen once. This sequence originates from a woman in her forties or fifties who had recovered from COVID-19. The sample consisted of PBMCs or T cells enriched from blood (not recorded which).

Here the CDR3 DNA reads TGTGCCAGCAGTTTAGCTAGCGGGAGAAGAAATGAGCAGTTCTTC. This translates into CASSLASGRRNEQFF. This chain links TRBV28 with TRBJ2-1; 10 nucleotides agree with TRBD2. The CDR3 extends over 15 amino acids. The trim removed 2 bases at V and 7 bases at J, leaving 5 bases unmatched. Germline V lookup: CDR1 MDHEN, CDR2 SYDVKM.